The clone carrying this T cell receptor (beta chain) was found many times. The entry originates in a study of early T cells in non-severe SARS-CoV-2 infection. At the level of the study: Chains from this unsorted whole-blood bulk RNA could not be paired.

The CDR3 has 12 residues. Germline-derived CDR1 and CDR2 are MNHNY and SVGAGI (reference sequence). The TCR library protocol was used to attach unique molecular identifiers. These identifiers were attached to individual cDNA molecules. TCRdb ran MiXCR on the 5' RACE reads and lists one entry per CDR3 protein. The sample lists roughly 66,000 distinct CDR3 sequences; roughly 9% were seen once. The TCR was taken from an adult who was a healthcare worker with PCR-confirmed SARS-CoV-2 infection or an uninfected control (not recorded which). The sample consisted of whole blood. The genes are TRBV6-6 and TRBJ1-5; a possible D gene is TRBD1 (5 bases). CDR3 sequence (DNA): TGTGGTGCCTCGTTGGGGGGGCAGCCCCAGCATTTT. Protein: CGASLGGQPQHF.